The clone carrying this T cell receptor beta chain occurred once. This CDR3 region has 10 residues. The junction had 2 bases not matched to a gene; V was cut back by 9 bases and J by 8 bases. This entry is derived from a study of blood T cell repertoires in COVID-19. Study as a whole: Specimens from acute and convalescent COVID-19 originated in the United States, Italy and Spain. Sample material is recorded as cDNA or gDNA derived from T cells, B-cell-depleted T cells, or PBMCs.

How the authors handled the data: By means of reference gene primer amplification, nucleated cell counts were estimated. The repertoire was sequenced with immunoSEQ multiplex PCR; TCRdb's copy has only in-frame clones and lacks some. The V and J calls and clone size come from that table; D and trimming were worked out from the DNA. The data contain some 99,000 clones, roughly 85% of them singletons. Sequences were obtained from peripheral blood. The receptor was isolated from a woman between 55 and 75 years old with acute or convalescent COVID-19. The chain couples TRBV23-1 to TRBJ1-2; 8 bases are a match to TRBD1. TRBV23-1 is sorted into the ORF group, with uncertain function. The CDR3 here is CARGQEGYTF. The DNA for the CDR3 is TGCGCCAGGGGACAGGAAGGCTACACCTTC.